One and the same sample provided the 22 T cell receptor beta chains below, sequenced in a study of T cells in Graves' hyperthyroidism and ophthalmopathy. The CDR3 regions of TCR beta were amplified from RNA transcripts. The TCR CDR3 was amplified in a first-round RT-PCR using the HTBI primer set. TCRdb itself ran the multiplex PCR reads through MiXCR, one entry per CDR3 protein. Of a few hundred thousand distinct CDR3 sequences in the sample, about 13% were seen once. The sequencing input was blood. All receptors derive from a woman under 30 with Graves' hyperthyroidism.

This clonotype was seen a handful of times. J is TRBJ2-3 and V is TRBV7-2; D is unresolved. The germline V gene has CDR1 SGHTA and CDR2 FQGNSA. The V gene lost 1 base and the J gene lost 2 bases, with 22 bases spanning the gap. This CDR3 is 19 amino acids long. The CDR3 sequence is CASSLVGFRYLPNTDTQYF. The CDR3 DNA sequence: TGTGCCAGCAGCTTAGTAGGTTTTAGGTACCTCCCAAACACAGATACGCAGTATTTT.

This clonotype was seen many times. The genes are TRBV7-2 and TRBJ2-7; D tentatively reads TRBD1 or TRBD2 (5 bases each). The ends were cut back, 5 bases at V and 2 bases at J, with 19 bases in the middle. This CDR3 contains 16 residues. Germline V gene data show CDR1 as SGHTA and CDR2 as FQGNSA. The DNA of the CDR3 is TGTGCCAGCAGCCCTAACTCCGGGACGCCCGCCTACGAGCAGTACTTC. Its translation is CASSPNSGTPAYEQYF.

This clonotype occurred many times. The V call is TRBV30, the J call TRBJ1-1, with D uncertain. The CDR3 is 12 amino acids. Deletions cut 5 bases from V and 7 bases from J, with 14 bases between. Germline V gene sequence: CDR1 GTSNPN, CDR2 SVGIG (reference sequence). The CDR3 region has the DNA TGTGCCTGGTTGATGCGGACGGGTGAAGCTTTCTTT. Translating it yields CAWLMRTGEAFF.

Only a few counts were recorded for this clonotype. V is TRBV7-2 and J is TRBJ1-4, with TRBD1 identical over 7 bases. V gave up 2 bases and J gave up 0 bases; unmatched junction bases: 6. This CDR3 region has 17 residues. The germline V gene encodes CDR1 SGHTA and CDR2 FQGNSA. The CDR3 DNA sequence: TGTGCCAGCAGCTTAACCCCTCAGGGGGCAACTAATGAAAAACTGTTTTTT. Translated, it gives CASSLTPQGATNEKLFF. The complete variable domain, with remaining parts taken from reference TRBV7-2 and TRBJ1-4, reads GAGVSQSPSNKVTEKGKDVELRCDPISGHTALYWYRQSLGQGLEFLIYFQGNSAPDKSGLPSDRFSAERTGGSVSTLTIQRTQQEDSAVYLCASSLTPQGATNEKLFFGSGTQLSVL.

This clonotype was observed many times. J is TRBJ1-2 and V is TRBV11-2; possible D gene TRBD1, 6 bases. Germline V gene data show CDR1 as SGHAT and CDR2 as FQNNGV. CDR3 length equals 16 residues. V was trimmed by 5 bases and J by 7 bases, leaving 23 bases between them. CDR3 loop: CASSPHPRQAIAGYTF. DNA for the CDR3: TGTGCCAGCAGCCCCCACCCCCGACAGGCTATTGCTGGCTACACCTTC.

CDR3 sequence (DNA): TGTGCCAGTGGGCTGGGGCAAGAGACCCAGTACTTC. Residues: CASGLGQETQYF. J is TRBJ2-5 and V is TRBV19; D gene unclear. The CDR3 sequence is 12 residues long. Germline V gives CDR1 LNHDA, CDR2 SQIVND (reference sequence). V dropped 8 bases and J dropped 2 bases, with 9 bases sitting between them.

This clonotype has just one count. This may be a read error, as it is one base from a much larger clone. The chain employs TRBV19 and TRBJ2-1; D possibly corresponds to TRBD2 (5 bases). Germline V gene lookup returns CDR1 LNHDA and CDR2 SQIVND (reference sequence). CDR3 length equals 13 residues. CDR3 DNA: TGTGCCAGTAGTATTACGGGGTACAATGTGCAGTTCTTC. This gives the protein CASSITGYNVQFF.

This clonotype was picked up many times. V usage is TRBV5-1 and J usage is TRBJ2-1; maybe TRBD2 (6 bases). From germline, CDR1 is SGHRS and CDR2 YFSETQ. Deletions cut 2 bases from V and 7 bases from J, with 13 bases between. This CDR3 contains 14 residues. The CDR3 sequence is CASSLREQKNEQFF. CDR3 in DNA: TGCGCCAGCAGCTTACGGGAGCAGAAAAATGAGCAGTTCTTC.

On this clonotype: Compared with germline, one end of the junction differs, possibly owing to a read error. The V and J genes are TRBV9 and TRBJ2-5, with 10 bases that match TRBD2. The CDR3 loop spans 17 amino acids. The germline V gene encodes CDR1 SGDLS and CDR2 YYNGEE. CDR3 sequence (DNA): TGTGCCAGCAGCATGAGGGGGGCTAGCGGGGGCCTAGAGGCCCAGTACTTC. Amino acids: CASSMRGASGGLEAQYF.

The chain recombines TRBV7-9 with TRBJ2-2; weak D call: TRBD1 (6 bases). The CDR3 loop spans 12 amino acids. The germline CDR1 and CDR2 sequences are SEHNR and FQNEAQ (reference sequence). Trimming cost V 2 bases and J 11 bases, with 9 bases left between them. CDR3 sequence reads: CASSLQGHELFF. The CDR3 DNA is TGTGCCAGCAGCTTACAGGGGCACGAGCTGTTTTTT.

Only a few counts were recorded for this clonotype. The CDR3 here is CSARGAVAQPSSTDTQYF. CDR3 nucleotides: TGCAGTGCTAGGGGCGCGGTCGCTCAACCTTCTAGCACAGATACGCAGTATTTT. J is TRBJ2-3 and V is TRBV20-1; D remains unclear. CDR1 is DFQATT and CDR2 is SNEGSKA in the germline V gene (reference sequence). This CDR3 spans 18 amino acids. Trimming removed 3 bases from V and 0 bases from J, with 22 bases in between.

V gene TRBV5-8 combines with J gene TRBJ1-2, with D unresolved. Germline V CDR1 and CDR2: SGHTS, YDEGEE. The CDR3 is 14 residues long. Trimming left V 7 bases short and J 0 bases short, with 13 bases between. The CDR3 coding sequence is TGTGCCAGCTCCGGAGGTGGGCCTAACTATGGCTACACCTTC. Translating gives CASSGGGPNYGYTF.

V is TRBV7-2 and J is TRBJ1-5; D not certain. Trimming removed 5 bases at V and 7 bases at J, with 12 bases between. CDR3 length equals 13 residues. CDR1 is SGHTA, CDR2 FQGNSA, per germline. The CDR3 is CASSAQSRQPQHF. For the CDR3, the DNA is TGTGCCAGCAGCGCTCAATCAAGGCAGCCCCAGCATTTT. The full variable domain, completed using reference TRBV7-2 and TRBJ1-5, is GAGVSQSPSNKVTEKGKDVELRCDPISGHTALYWYRQSLGQGLEFLIYFQGNSAPDKSGLPSDRFSAERTGGSVSTLTIQRTQQEDSAVYLCASSAQSRQPQHFGDGTRLSIL.

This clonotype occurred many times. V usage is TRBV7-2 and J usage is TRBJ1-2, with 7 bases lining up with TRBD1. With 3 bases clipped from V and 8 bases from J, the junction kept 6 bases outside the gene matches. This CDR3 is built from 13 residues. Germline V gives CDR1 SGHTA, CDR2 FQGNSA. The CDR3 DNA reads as TGTGCCAGCAGCTTGACAGGGTGGGCAGGCTACACCTTC. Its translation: CASSLTGWAGYTF.

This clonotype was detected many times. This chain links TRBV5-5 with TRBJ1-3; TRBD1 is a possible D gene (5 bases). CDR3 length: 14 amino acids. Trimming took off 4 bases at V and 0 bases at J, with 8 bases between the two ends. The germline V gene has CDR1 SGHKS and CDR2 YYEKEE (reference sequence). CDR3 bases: TGTGCCAGCAGCCCGACAGTCTCTGGAAACACCATATATTTT. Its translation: CASSPTVSGNTIYF.

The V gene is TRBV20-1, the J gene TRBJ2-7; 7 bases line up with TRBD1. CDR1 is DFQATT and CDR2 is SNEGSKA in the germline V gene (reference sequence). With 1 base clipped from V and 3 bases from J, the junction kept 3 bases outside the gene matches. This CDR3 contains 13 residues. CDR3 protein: CSARGDRRYEQYF. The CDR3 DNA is TGCAGTGCTAGAGGGGACAGACGCTACGAGCAGTACTTC.

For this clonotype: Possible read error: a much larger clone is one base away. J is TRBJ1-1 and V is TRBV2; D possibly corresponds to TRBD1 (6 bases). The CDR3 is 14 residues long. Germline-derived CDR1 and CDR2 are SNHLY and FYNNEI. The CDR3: CASSREGGNTKAFF. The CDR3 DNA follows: TGTGCCAGCAGCCGCGAGGGGGGGAACACTAAAGCTTTCTTT.

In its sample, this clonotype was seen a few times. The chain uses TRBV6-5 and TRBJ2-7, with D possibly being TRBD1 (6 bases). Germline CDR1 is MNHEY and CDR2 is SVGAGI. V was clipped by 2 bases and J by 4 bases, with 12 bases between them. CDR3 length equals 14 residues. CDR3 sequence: CASSYNVGHYEQYF. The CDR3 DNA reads TGTGCCAGCAGTTACAACGTGGGACATTACGAGCAGTACTTC.

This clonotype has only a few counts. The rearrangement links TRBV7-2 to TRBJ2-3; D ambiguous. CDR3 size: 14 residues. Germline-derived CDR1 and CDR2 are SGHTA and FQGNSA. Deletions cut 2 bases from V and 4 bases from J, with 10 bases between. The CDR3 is CASSLSSPADTQYF. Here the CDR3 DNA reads TGTGCCAGCAGCTTAAGTTCGCCGGCAGATACGCAGTATTTT.

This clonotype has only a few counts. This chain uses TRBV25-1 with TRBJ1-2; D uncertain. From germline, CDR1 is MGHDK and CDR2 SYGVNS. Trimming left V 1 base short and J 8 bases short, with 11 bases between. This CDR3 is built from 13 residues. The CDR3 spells CASSESGTWGYTF. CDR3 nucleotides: TGTGCCAGCAGTGAATCGGGCACCTGGGGCTACACCTTC.

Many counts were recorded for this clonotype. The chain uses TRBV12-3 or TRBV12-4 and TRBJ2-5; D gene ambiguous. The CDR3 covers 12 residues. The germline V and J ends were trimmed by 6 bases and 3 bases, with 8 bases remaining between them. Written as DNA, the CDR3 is TGTGCCAGCAGCAAACCAAAAGAGACCCAGTACTTC. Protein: CASSKPKETQYF.

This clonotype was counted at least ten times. This chain's CDR3 is CASSFGDRGGRETQYF. DNA of the CDR3: TGCGCCAGCAGCTTCGGGGACAGGGGAGGCCGAGAGACCCAGTACTTC. The chain joins TRBV5-1 to TRBJ2-5, with 10 bases matching TRBD1. Germline lookup yields CDR1 SGHRS and CDR2 YFSETQ. The junction had 8 bases not matched to a gene; V was cut back by 2 bases and J by 4 bases. The CDR3 extends over 16 amino acids.